This T cell receptor beta chain stems from a study of T cell changes during pregnancy in multiple sclerosis. This clone was counted between two and nine times. Profiling relied on immunoSEQ multiplex PCR, and the TCRdb table lists in-frame clones only, not all of them. Among around 97,000 clones, around 94% were seen once, and the ten largest hold about 0.89%. The clonotype comes from a female donor with multiple sclerosis, enrolled in a pregnancy study. The sample was peripheral blood, taken after pregnancy.

The CDR3 region is CASSLVSGSYNEQFF. In DNA, the CDR3 is TGTGCCAGCAGCTTAGTCTCGGGCTCCTACAATGAGCAGTTCTTC. This chain uses TRBV7-9 with TRBJ2-1; no definite D call. The germline CDR1 and CDR2 sequences are SEHNR and FQNEAQ (reference sequence). With 1 base removed from V and 0 bases from J, the gap between germline ends came to 7 bases. The CDR3 length is 15 residues. Full variable domain (missing parts from reference TRBV7-9 and TRBJ2-1): DTGVSQNPRHKITKRGQNVTFRCDPISEHNRLYWYRQTLGQGPEFLTYFQNEAQLEKSRLLSDRFSAERPKGSFSTLEIQRTEQGDSAMYLCASSLVSGSYNEQFFGPGTRLTVL.